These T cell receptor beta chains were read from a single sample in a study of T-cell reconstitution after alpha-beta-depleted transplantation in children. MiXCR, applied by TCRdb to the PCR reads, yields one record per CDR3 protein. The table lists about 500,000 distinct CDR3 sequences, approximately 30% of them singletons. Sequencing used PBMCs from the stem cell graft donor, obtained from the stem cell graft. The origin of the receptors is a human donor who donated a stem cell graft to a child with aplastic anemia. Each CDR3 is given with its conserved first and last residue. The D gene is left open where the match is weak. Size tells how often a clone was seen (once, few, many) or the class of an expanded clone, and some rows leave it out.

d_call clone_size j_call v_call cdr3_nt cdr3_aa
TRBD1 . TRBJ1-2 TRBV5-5 TGTGCCAGCAGCTTGAGACAAACCGGGACAGGGGCTAACTATGGCTACACCTTC CASSLRQTGTGANYGYTF
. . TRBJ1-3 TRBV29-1 TGCAGCGTTGTAAGTTTGTTTGGAAACACCATATATTTT CSVVSLFGNTIYF
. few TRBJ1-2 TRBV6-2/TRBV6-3 TGTGCCAGCAGCCGGGCCGGGCAGTCGTATGGCTACACCTTC CASSRAGQSYGYTF
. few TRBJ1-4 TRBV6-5 TGTGCCAGCAGTTTCATGGGGGCACAGGAAAAACTGTTTTTT CASSFMGAQEKLFF
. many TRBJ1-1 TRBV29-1 TGCAGCGTTGAAGCAGGCAACACTGAAGCTTTCTTT CSVEAGNTEAFF
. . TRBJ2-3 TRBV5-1 TGCGCCAGCAGCTTGGCGGGGTTAGATACGCAGTATTTT CASSLAGLDTQYF
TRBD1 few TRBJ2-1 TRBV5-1 TGCGCCAGCAGCTTGGGGAATCGCGGGACAGGGGTCAATGAGCAGTTCTTC CASSLGNRGTGVNEQFF
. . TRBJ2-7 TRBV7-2 TGTGCCAGCAGCTTAGAATCGACAGTTACCTACGAGCAGTACTTC CASSLESTVTYEQYF
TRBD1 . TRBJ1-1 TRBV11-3 TGTGCCAGCAGCCTCCGGACAGGGAATTCGAACACTGAAGCTTTCTTT CASSLRTGNSNTEAFF
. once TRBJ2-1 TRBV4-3 TGCGCCAGCAGCCAACCAACAGGGTGTACCTACAATGAGCAGTTCTTC CASSQPTGCTYNEQFF
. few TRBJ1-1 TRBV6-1 TGTGCCAGCAGTGGGGGGGGGGTGTTCACTGAAGCTTTCTTT CASSGGGVFTEAFF
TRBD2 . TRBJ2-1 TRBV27 TGTGCCAGCTTCGGGCGACTAGCGGGAGCCAATGAGCAGTTCTTC CASFGRLAGANEQFF
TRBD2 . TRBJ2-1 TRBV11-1 TGTGCCAGCAGCTTAGCGGCGGCTAGCGGGATCTACAATGAGCAGTTCTTC CASSLAAASGIYNEQFF
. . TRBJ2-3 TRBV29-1 TGCAGCCTCCCAGCTGTGCCGGGCAAGTCAGATACGCAGTATTTT CSLPAVPGKSDTQYF
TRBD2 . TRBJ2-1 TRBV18 TGTGCCAGCTCACCTAAACCGGGACTAGAGTCTAATGAGCAGTTCTTC CASSPKPGLESNEQFF
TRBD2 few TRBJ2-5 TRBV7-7 TGTGCCAGCAGCTTAAATCCAGCGGGACAAGAGACCCAGTACTTC CASSLNPAGQETQYF
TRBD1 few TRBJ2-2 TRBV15 TGTGCCACCAGCAGAGATTACGGACAGGGGGCGAGTGGGACCGGGGAGCTGTTTTTT CATSRDYGQGASGTGELFF
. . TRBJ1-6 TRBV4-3 TGCGCCAGCAGCCAAGGGCCCGGGGGAAATTCACCCCTCCACTTT CASSQGPGGNSPLHF
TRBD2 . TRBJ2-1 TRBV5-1 TGCGCCAGCAGCAAAGTGACCAGCGGGGTTTACAATGAGCAGTTCTTC CASSKVTSGVYNEQFF
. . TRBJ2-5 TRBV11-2 TGTGCCAGCAGCATTCTCGACAGCGAAATCAAGCGCCAAGAGACCCAGTACTTC CASSILDSEIKRQETQYF
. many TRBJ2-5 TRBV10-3 TGTGCCATCAGTGTTGGGGGACCCCAAGAGACCCAGTACTTC CAISVGGPQETQYF
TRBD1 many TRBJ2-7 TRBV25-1 TGTGCCAGCAGCTCCGGGAGACAGGGGGCCGCCTACGAGCAGTACTTC CASSSGRQGAAYEQYF
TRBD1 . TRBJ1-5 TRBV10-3 TGTGCCGCCCAGGGGGCAGTGCGCCAGCCCCAGCATTTT CAAQGAVRQPQHF
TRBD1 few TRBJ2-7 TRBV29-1 TGCAGCGTTGAGGCGACAGGGCAGGAGCAGTACTTC CSVEATGQEQYF
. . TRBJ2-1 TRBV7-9 TGTGCCAGCAGGTTATTAGCGGCCAATGAGCAGTTCTTC CASRLLAANEQFF
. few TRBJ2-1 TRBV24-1 TGTGCCACCAGTGATTTGCATCCAGGCCTACAGGGTGAGCAGTTCTTC CATSDLHPGLQGEQFF
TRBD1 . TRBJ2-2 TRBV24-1 TGTGCCACCAGTCGATATGGGACAGAGAACACCGGGGAGCTGTTTTTT CATSRYGTENTGELFF
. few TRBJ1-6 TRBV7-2 TGTGCCAGCAGCTTTATGGGAATCGGGCGAGGTGGTTCACCCCTCCACTTT CASSFMGIGRGGSPLHF
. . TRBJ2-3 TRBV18 TGTGCCAGCTCACTACGGACTCAACAAAGCACAGATACGCAGTATTTT CASSLRTQQSTDTQYF
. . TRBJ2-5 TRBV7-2 TGTGCCAGCAGCTTCTTAGGGGGGGGAGAGACCCAGTACTTC CASSFLGGGETQYF
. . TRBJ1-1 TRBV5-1 TGCGCCAGCAGCTCAGGGAGACAAGAAGCTTTCTTT CASSSGRQEAFF
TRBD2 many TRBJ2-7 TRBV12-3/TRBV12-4 TGTGCCACCAGGACTAGCGGGAGCTACGAGCAGTACTTC CATRTSGSYEQYF